This TCR beta chain emerged from a study of cytomegalovirus exposure and HLA in healthy donors. Overall study findings and caveats: Reports state that TCR beta sequences accurately predicted most subjects' HLA-A and HLA-B alleles. TCR beta V segments were, for the most part, productive about 87% or about 30% of the time in an earlier analysis. Researchers catalogued over 150 TCR beta chains as cytomegalovirus-associated. In a later analysis, an Asian-associated ancestry cluster reportedly showed fewer N-insertions than the approximately 620-donor mean.

13 Jbeta primers and 60 Vbeta primers were used for the PCR. Assay used: immunoSEQ multiplex PCR; TCRdb lists only in-frame clones, some missing. Of over 100,000 clones in the sample, approximately 87% were seen once. About this clone itself: Its antigen is not known.

The CDR3 covers 12 residues. CDR1 and CDR2 from the germline V gene are SGHTA and FQGNSA. V lost 5 bases to trimming and J lost 11 bases, with 15 bases between them. Sequenced: PBMCs. V is TRBV7-2 and J is TRBJ1-1, with D unresolved. This receptor was taken from a man in his forties in good health and CMV-seronegative. CDR3 loop: CASSAQRGVAFF. CDR3 DNA: TGTGCCAGCAGCGCCCAACGCGGGGTGGCTTTCTTT.